This T cell receptor (beta chain) was captured by sequencing in a study of cytotoxic CD8 clonotypes in ibrutinib-treated CLL. Study-level information: Average yields of approximately 260,000 productive templates and 80,000 to 100,000 productive rearrangements characterized the samples. The study, taken as a whole, reports: Age-matched healthy donor levels were exceeded by baseline clonality, which tracked circulating CD8+ T-cell counts. At progression, clonality fell back toward baseline after rising at ibrutinib response.

Trimming shortened V by 2 bases and J by 0 bases, and 8 bases separated the two germline ends. Germline V gene sequence: CDR1 MDHEN, CDR2 SYDVKM. The CDR3 spans 15 residues. Sequencing was performed with immunoSEQ multiplex PCR; in TCRdb, only in-frame clones are kept and a portion is missing. The sample records over 40,000 clones, around 78% being singletons. This clone was observed a handful of times. Its target is unknown. The sample consisted of PBMCs, taken after 24 months of ibrutinib treatment. V gene TRBV28 combines with J gene TRBJ1-3; no clear D. This clonotype was sampled from a human donor with chronic lymphocytic leukemia. CDR3 in amino acids: CASSLETVSGNTIYF. The CDR3 DNA reads as TGTGCCAGCAGTTTAGAGACGGTCTCTGGAAACACCATATATTTT.